These 9 T cell receptor beta chains share one sample of origin, sequenced in a study of blood T cell repertoires in COVID-19 (dated by TCRdb to the early 2020s). Libraries were constructed by the immunoSEQ multiplex PCR assay. This is the immuneACCESS table as TCRdb keeps it, with only in-frame sequences that have V and J called. A part of the clones is gone; compared with another copy, unresolved V genes explain less than half, and the rest is unexplained. The sample yields roughly 140,000 clones; roughly 84% were counted once. The ten largest clones add up to more than 5.5% of the sample. Specimen: peripheral blood. These receptors all stem from a woman between 50 and 59 years old in a cohort sampled during active or convalescent COVID-19.

The chain recombines TRBV5-6 with TRBJ1-1; TRBD1 might be the D (6 bases). The V and J ends lost 1 base and 8 bases respectively, with 6 bases between them. This CDR3 is built from 11 residues. The V gene's germline CDR1 is SGHDT and CDR2 YYEEEE. In nucleotides, the CDR3 is TGTGCCAGCAGCTTGACAGGGGAAGCTTTCTTT. It specifies CASSLTGEAFF.

V and J are TRBV29-1 and TRBJ1-2; perhaps TRBD1 as D (5 bases). V lost 3 bases to trimming and J lost 7 bases, with 15 bases between them. Germline V gene lookup returns CDR1 SQVTM and CDR2 ANQGSEA. This CDR3 is built from 13 residues. The CDR3: CSVDSVAGGGYTF. The CDR3 DNA reads TGCAGCGTTGATTCTGTGGCGGGGGGTGGCTACACCTTC.

The J gene is TRBJ2-4, the V gene TRBV7-2; 9 bases line up with TRBD2. The ends lost 4 bases at V and 6 bases at J; junction bases unmatched: 7. The CDR3 length is 15 residues. Germline lookup yields CDR1 SGHTA and CDR2 FQGNSA. CDR3 DNA: TGTGCCAGCAGCTCTCGGACTAGCGTCGGAAACATTCAGTACTTC. Translation: CASSSRTSVGNIQYF.

V usage is TRBV27 and J usage is TRBJ1-1, with a weak D call TRBD1 (5 bases). V was pared by 2 bases and J by 3 bases, with 10 bases between. Germline V gives CDR1 MNHEY, CDR2 SMNVEV (reference sequence). The CDR3 runs 14 residues. The CDR3 here is CASSLKQAYTEAFF. The CDR3 bases are TGTGCCAGCAGTTTAAAACAGGCCTACACTGAAGCTTTCTTT.

The J gene is TRBJ2-1, the V gene TRBV3-1 (or the pseudogene TRBV3-2), with D perhaps matching TRBD2 (5 bases). Trimming took off 1 base at V and 4 bases at J, with 8 bases between the two ends. CDR1 is LGHDT, CDR2 YNNKEL, per germline (reference sequence). This CDR3 contains 14 residues. The CDR3 bases are TGTGCCAGCAGCCAAGTCGGGATTTACAATGAGCAGTTCTTC. Translation gives CASSQVGIYNEQFF.

The J gene is TRBJ1-2, the V gene TRBV9, with D unresolved. The CDR3 is 13 residues long. Trimming took 0 bases from V and 4 from J, leaving 7 bases between them. Germline CDR1 SGDLS, CDR2 YYNGEE. Written as DNA, the CDR3 is TGTGCCAGCAGCGTAGAGCCGGGCTATGGCTACACCTTC. Translated: CASSVEPGYGYTF.

The V gene is TRBV3-1 (or the pseudogene TRBV3-2), the J gene TRBJ1-3, with no clear D. The CDR3 consists of 15 residues. V gave up 0 bases and J gave up 0 bases, with 6 bases separating them. From germline, CDR1 is LGHDT and CDR2 YNNKEL (reference sequence). CDR3: CASSQELPSGNTIYF. CDR3 DNA: TGTGCCAGCAGCCAAGAACTTCCCTCTGGAAACACCATATATTTT.

This chain joins TRBV25-1 and TRBJ2-3; the D is unclear. Germline V CDR1 and CDR2: MGHDK, SYGVNS. The germline V and J ends were trimmed by 1 base and 4 bases, with 6 bases remaining between them. This CDR3 comprises 13 residues. The CDR3 DNA reads as TGTGCCAGCAGTGAATCACCAGCAGATACGCAGTATTTT. Its translation is CASSESPADTQYF.

The CDR3 bases are TGTGCCAGCAGACGGGACAGGGCATACTCCTACGAGCAGTACTTC. Its protein product is CASRRDRAYSYEQYF. The chain couples TRBV6-7 to TRBJ2-7; 9 positions agree with TRBD1. TRBV6-7 is an ORF; its function is uncertain. V lost 6 bases, J lost 0 bases, and 6 bases stayed unmatched. This CDR3 is built from 15 residues.